The rows below give T cell receptor beta chains drawn from one sample of a study of T and B cells in COVID-19 patients. One entry per CDR3 protein, called by TCRdb with MiXCR from the multiplex PCR reads. This table has 8,700 or so distinct CDR3 sequences, approximately 33% appearing once. Material: blood. These receptors all come from a human donor who had recovered from COVID-19. CDR3s include the opening cysteine and the closing phenylalanine or tryptophan. A D gene is named only where the DNA matches it firmly. Clone size appears in some rows only: once, few, many, or a class for an expanded clone.

D gene: TRBD1; V gene: TRBV29-1; J gene: TRBJ2-1; clone size: medium-sized; CDR3 DNA: TGCAGCGTCGCGTCCGGGACAGGGGGGAATGAGCAGTTCTTC; CDR3 protein: CSVASGTGGNEQFF
D gene: TRBD1; V gene: TRBV28; J gene: TRBJ2-3; clone size: NA; CDR3 DNA: TGTGCCAGCAGTTTACCAGGACAGGGCACAGATACGCAGTATTTT; CDR3 protein: CASSLPGQGTDTQYF
D gene: NA; V gene: TRBV6-5; J gene: TRBJ1-5; clone size: few; CDR3 DNA: TGTGCCAGCAGTCCCAGGGTGAAGCAGCCCCAGCATTTT; CDR3 protein: CASSPRVKQPQHF
D gene: NA; V gene: TRBV6-1; J gene: TRBJ1-5; clone size: few; CDR3 DNA: TGTGCCAGCAGTTATGAAAGGACGAGAAGGGCTCAGCCCCAGCATTTT; CDR3 protein: CASSYERTRRAQPQHF
D gene: NA; V gene: TRBV4-2; J gene: TRBJ2-7; clone size: few; CDR3 DNA: TGTGCCAGCAGCCAAGTTTACATGGATGGATCCGGGGAGCAGTACTTC; CDR3 protein: CASSQVYMDGSGEQYF
D gene: NA; V gene: TRBV10-3; J gene: TRBJ1-3; clone size: NA; CDR3 DNA: TGTGCCATCAGGAGTCGATCTGGAAACACCATATATTTT; CDR3 protein: CAIRSRSGNTIYF
D gene: TRBD1; V gene: TRBV6-5; J gene: TRBJ2-7; clone size: NA; CDR3 DNA: TGTGCCAGCCTTCCGGGACAGGGTCCCTACGAGCAGTACTTC; CDR3 protein: CASLPGQGPYEQYF
D gene: TRBD1; V gene: TRBV13; J gene: TRBJ2-1; clone size: NA; CDR3 DNA: TGTGCCAGCAGCCAATTGACAGGGGGCTACAATGAGCAGTTCTTC; CDR3 protein: CASSQLTGGYNEQFF
D gene: NA; V gene: TRBV6-1; J gene: TRBJ2-1; clone size: few; CDR3 DNA: TGTGCCAGCAGTTTGACCAGGACAGAGCAGTTCTTC; CDR3 protein: CASSLTRTEQFF
D gene: NA; V gene: TRBV20-1; J gene: TRBJ1-2; clone size: NA; CDR3 DNA: TGCAGTGCTAGAGGCCCTGTACAGGCCAACTATGGCTACACCTTC; CDR3 protein: CSARGPVQANYGYTF
D gene: TRBD1; V gene: TRBV6-1; J gene: TRBJ1-1; clone size: NA; CDR3 DNA: TGTGCCAGCAGAACGGGACAGGCGAACACTGAAGCTTTCTTT; CDR3 protein: CASRTGQANTEAFF
D gene: NA; V gene: TRBV7-9; J gene: TRBJ2-2; clone size: NA; CDR3 DNA: TGTGCCAGCAGCCCAACAGGTCTGACCGGGGAGCTGTTTTTT; CDR3 protein: CASSPTGLTGELFF
D gene: NA; V gene: TRBV6-1; J gene: TRBJ2-1; clone size: NA; CDR3 DNA: TGTGCCACCCGCAGGGACTCCTACAATGAGCAGTTCTTC; CDR3 protein: CATRRDSYNEQFF
D gene: TRBD2; V gene: TRBV11-1; J gene: TRBJ2-5; clone size: medium-sized; CDR3 DNA: TGTGCCAGCAGCCGCGCTCCTCCGGGACTAGCAGGAGAGACCCAGTACTTC; CDR3 protein: CASSRAPPGLAGETQYF